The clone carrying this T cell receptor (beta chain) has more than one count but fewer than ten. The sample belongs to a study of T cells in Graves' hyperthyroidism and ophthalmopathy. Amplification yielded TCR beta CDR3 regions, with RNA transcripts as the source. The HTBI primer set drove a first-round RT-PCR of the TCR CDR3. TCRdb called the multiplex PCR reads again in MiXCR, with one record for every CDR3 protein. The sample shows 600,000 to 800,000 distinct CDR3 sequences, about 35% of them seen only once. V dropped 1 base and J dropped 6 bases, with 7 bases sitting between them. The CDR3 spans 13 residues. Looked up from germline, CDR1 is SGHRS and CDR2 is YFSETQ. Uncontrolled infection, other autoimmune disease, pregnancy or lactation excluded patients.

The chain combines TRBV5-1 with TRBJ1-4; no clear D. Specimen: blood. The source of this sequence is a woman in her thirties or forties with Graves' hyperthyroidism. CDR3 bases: TGCGCCAGCAGCTTGACGGTGGATGAAAAACTGTTTTTT. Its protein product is CASSLTVDEKLFF.